A single sample gave rise to the 29 T cell receptor beta chains below, sequenced in a study of blood T cell repertoires in COVID-19. Sequencing used immunoSEQ multiplex PCR; TCRdb keeps in-frame clones, though not all of them. The sample yields around 260,000 clones, under 90% seen once. The sequenced sample was peripheral blood. The receptor source for this set is a man between 60 and 75 years old with acute or convalescent COVID-19.

V is TRBV2 and J is TRBJ2-3, with D possibly matching TRBD2 (6 bases). Per germline, CDR1 SNHLY and CDR2 FYNNEI. The CDR3 contains 13 residues. V gave up 8 bases and J gave up 2 bases, with 11 bases separating them. The CDR3 region is CASGGLLTDTQYF. In DNA form, the CDR3 reads TGTGCCAGCGGGGGACTTCTCACAGATACGCAGTATTTT.

The CDR3 DNA is TGTGCCAGCAGTTACGTGGGACAGAACTATGGCTACACCTTC. Translation: CASSYVGQNYGYTF. The chain employs TRBV6-2 or TRBV6-3 and TRBJ1-2; 7 bases map to TRBD1. Germline values: CDR1 MNHEY, CDR2 SVGEGT. The V gene end was trimmed by 2 bases and the J gene end by 2 bases; junction bases not matched to a gene: 2. This CDR3 region has 14 residues.

The chain combines TRBV11-2 with TRBJ1-1, with 7 nucleotides matching TRBD1. The germline CDR1 and CDR2 sequences are SGHAT and FQNNGV. This CDR3 is built from 12 residues. The J segment lost 10 bases and the V segment lost 5 bases, leaving 7 bases of the junction unmatched. CDR3 DNA: TGTGCCAGCAGCCAGACAGGGAAGGGAGCTTTCTTT. Its translation is CASSQTGKGAFF. Combining the CDR3 with reference TRBV11-2 and TRBJ1-1 gives the whole variable domain EAGVAQSPRYKIIEKRQSVAFWCNPISGHATLYWYQQILGQGPKLLIQFQNNGVVDDSQLPKDRFSAERLKGVDSTLKIQPAKLEDSAVYLCASSQTGKGAFFGQGTRLTVV.

This clone was observed a single time. This specimen includes other DNA sequences encoding the same CDR3. V usage is TRBV7-9 and J usage is TRBJ1-6, with TRBD1 matching over 7 bases. The CDR3 spans 14 residues. The V and J ends lost 6 bases and 7 bases, in that order; junction bases with no gene match: 6. The germline CDR1 and CDR2 sequences are SEHNR and FQNEAQ (reference sequence). CDR3 sequence (DNA): TGTGCCAGCAGTACTGACAGGGAGAATTCACCCCTCCACTTT. Translated, it gives CASSTDRENSPLHF.

This chain uses TRBV19 with TRBJ2-3; 10 bases are a match to TRBD2. The junction had 11 bases not matched to a gene; V was cut back by 7 bases and J by 7 bases. In germline, CDR1 is LNHDA, CDR2 SQIVND (reference sequence). The CDR3 spans 15 residues. The CDR3 DNA is TGTGCCAGTACCCTGGGGGCTAGCGGGAGCCATACGCAGTATTTT. Amino acid sequence: CASTLGASGSHTQYF.

The chain carries TRBV5-1 and TRBJ1-1; 8 nucleotides line up with TRBD1. J gave up 4 bases and V 9 bases, and 8 bases lay outside the gene matches. From germline, CDR1 is SGHRS and CDR2 YFSETQ. This CDR3 has 13 amino acids. DNA for the CDR3: TGCGCCACTAGACAGGGGCTGGTCACTGAAGCTTTCTTT. Translated: CATRQGLVTEAFF. Complete variable domain (other parts from reference TRBV5-1 and TRBJ1-1): KAGVTQTPRYLIKTRGQQVTLSCSPISGHRSVSWYQQTPGQGLQFLFEYFSETQRNKGNFPGRFSGRQFSNSRSEMNVSTLELGDSALYLCATRQGLVTEAFFGQGTRLTVV.

This chain uses TRBV19 with TRBJ2-1; the D gene is possibly TRBD1 (5 bases). The germline V and J ends were trimmed by 3 bases and 13 bases, with 16 bases remaining between them. Germline CDR1 and CDR2: LNHDA and SQIVND (reference sequence). The CDR3 covers 13 residues. CDR3 in DNA: TGTGCCAGTAGTATCCCTCCGCAGGGTATCCAGTTCTTC. As protein: CASSIPPQGIQFF.

The chain uses TRBV7-8 and TRBJ2-3; 11 nucleotides agree with TRBD2. Looked up from germline, CDR1 is SGHVS and CDR2 is FQNEAQ. The CDR3 length is 18 residues. Trimming removed 5 bases from V and 4 bases from J; junction bases left unmatched: 14. This CDR3 reads CASSPQGPGLAVADTQYF. DNA of the CDR3: TGTGCCAGCAGCCCCCAAGGCCCGGGACTAGCGGTCGCAGATACGCAGTATTTT.

The chain joins TRBV19 to TRBJ2-1; TRBD2 matches 7 bases. Germline lookup yields CDR1 LNHDA and CDR2 SQIVND (reference sequence). J lost 12 bases, V lost 3 bases, and 2 bases had no gene match. The CDR3 covers 11 residues. In DNA form, the CDR3 reads TGTGCCAGTAGTATCGGGGGGTTGCAGTTCTTC. Protein: CASSIGGLQFF.

The chain carries TRBV4-3 and TRBJ1-6; 7 bases align to TRBD1. Per germline, CDR1 LGHNA and CDR2 YSLEER. Germline trimming cut 0 bases from V and 4 bases from J; bases unmatched to any gene: 3. The CDR3 is 16 residues long. CDR3 nucleotide sequence: TGCGCCAGCAGCCAAGAAGCAGGGGGGTATAATTCACCCCTCCACTTT. It encodes CASSQEAGGYNSPLHF.

The CDR3 DNA is TGTGCCAGCAGCGCCAGGGGGGCAGGCGCCTACACTGAAGCTTTCTTT. It codes for CASSARGAGAYTEAFF. The gene calls are TRBV7-6 and TRBJ1-1; 7 bases are shared with TRBD1. In germline, CDR1 is SGHVS, CDR2 FNYEAQ. With 5 bases clipped from V and 3 bases from J, the junction kept 12 bases outside the gene matches. The CDR3 spans 16 residues.

Only a few counts were recorded for this clone. The CDR3: CASSIQGYEQYF. As DNA, the CDR3 is TGCGCCAGCAGCATACAGGGTTACGAGCAGTACTTC. V gene TRBV5-1 combines with J gene TRBJ2-7, with D possibly TRBD1 on 6 matching bases. Trimming took 4 bases from V and 4 from J, leaving 9 bases between them. Germline V gene sequence: CDR1 SGHRS, CDR2 YFSETQ. The CDR3 covers 12 residues. The full variable domain, in which reference TRBV5-1 and TRBJ2-7 provide the parts outside the CDR3, is KAGVTQTPRYLIKTRGQQVTLSCSPISGHRSVSWYQQTPGQGLQFLFEYFSETQRNKGNFPGRFSGRQFSNSRSEMNVSTLELGDSALYLCASSIQGYEQYFGPGTRLTVT.

V gene TRBV9 combines with J gene TRBJ2-1; 7 nucleotides align to TRBD1. CDR3 size: 15 residues. CDR1 and CDR2 from the germline V gene are SGDLS and YYNGEE. The V and J ends lost 3 bases and 2 bases, in that order; junction bases with no gene match: 5. Written as DNA, the CDR3 is TGTGCCAGCAGCGCAACAGGGGTCGCCTACAATGAGCAGTTCTTC. Translated: CASSATGVAYNEQFF.

The V and J genes are TRBV3-1 (or the pseudogene TRBV3-2) and TRBJ2-1; D is perhaps TRBD2 (6 bases). The CDR3 runs 15 residues. Germline CDR1 and CDR2: LGHDT and YNNKEL (reference sequence). Trimming pared 4 bases from V and 3 bases from J, leaving 13 bases between. The CDR3 DNA reads as TGTGCCAGCAGCCGCCCGGGGGTTGGCTACAATGAGCAGTTCTTC. Encoded protein: CASSRPGVGYNEQFF.

This chain links TRBV12-3 or TRBV12-4 with TRBJ2-7; maybe TRBD1 (7 bases). The CDR3 consists of 13 residues. Trimming shortened V by 1 base and J by 6 bases, and 10 bases separated the two germline ends. This chain's CDR3 is CASSLGGTAEQYF. The CDR3 nucleotides read TGTGCCAGCAGTTTAGGCGGGACAGCCGAGCAGTACTTC.

The chain is built from TRBV7-6 and TRBJ2-3, with D perhaps matching TRBD1 (6 bases). CDR1 SGHVS and CDR2 FNYEAQ come from the germline V gene. The length of the CDR3 is 13 residues. V shed 5 bases and J shed 4 bases, with 10 bases lying between them. Here the CDR3 DNA reads TGTGCCAGCAGCAGAAACAGGGCAGATACGCAGTATTTT. Translation: CASSRNRADTQYF.

The rearrangement joins TRBV20-1 to TRBJ2-4; TRBD1 is a possible D gene (6 bases). Looked up from germline, CDR1 is DFQATT and CDR2 is SNEGSKA (reference sequence). The CDR3 has 14 amino acids. Trimming stripped 3 bases from V and 3 bases from J, with 12 bases between. The CDR3 coding sequence is TGCAGTGCTAGTACAGGGTCAGGCAAAAACATTCAGTACTTC. Amino acids: CSASTGSGKNIQYF.

This clone occurred once. This sequence joins TRBV6-5 and TRBJ2-5, with TRBD2 matching 7 bases. The V gene end was trimmed by 7 bases and the J gene end by 4 bases; junction bases not matched to a gene: 9. CDR3 length equals 14 residues. Per the germline V gene, CDR1 is MNHEY and CDR2 is SVGAGI. CDR3 bases: TGTGCCAGCACTCCCGGGGAGGGAGCAGAGACCCAGTACTTC. It codes for CASTPGEGAETQYF.

The rearrangement uses TRBV4-3 and TRBJ2-7; D perhaps matches TRBD2 (5 bases). The CDR3 totals 15 residues. The V and J ends lost 1 base and 0 bases respectively, with 10 bases between them. Germline CDR1 LGHNA, CDR2 YSLEER. This CDR3 is CASSQGRANSYEQYF. Written as DNA, the CDR3 is TGCGCCAGCAGCCAAGGGCGGGCGAACTCCTACGAGCAGTACTTC.

The chain couples TRBV5-4 to TRBJ2-2; 14 bases are a match to TRBD2. J was trimmed by 7 bases and V by 4 bases; bases with no gene match: 9. Per germline, CDR1 SGHNT and CDR2 YYREEE (reference sequence). The CDR3 spans 17 residues. CDR3 sequence reads: CASSTGTGTSGSGELFF. CDR3 nucleotides: TGTGCCAGCAGCACTGGTACCGGGACTAGCGGGAGCGGGGAGCTGTTTTTT.

V gene TRBV5-4 combines with J gene TRBJ2-2, with TRBD2 identical over 15 bases. Germline assignment: CDR1 SGHNT and CDR2 YYREEE (reference sequence). With V trimmed by 4 bases and J by 5 bases, 9 bases remained unmatched. This CDR3 is 18 amino acids long. CDR3 DNA: TGTGCCAGCAGCCCAGGACTAGCGGGAGGGCCGGGGACCGGGGAGCTGTTTTTT. Residues: CASSPGLAGGPGTGELFF.

This chain uses TRBV3-1 (or the pseudogene TRBV3-2) with TRBJ2-3, with 9 bases matching TRBD2. J was trimmed by 5 bases and V by 1 base; bases with no gene match: 7. CDR1 and CDR2 from the germline V gene are LGHDT and YNNKEL (reference sequence). The CDR3 extends over 16 amino acids. In DNA form, the CDR3 reads TGTGCCAGCAGCCAAGGTAGCGGGGGTTCGCAAGATACGCAGTATTTT. Its protein is CASSQGSGGSQDTQYF.

This clone was counted only a few times. This specimen includes other DNA sequences encoding the same CDR3. Here the CDR3 reads CASSLQTGYEQYF. The CDR3 DNA is TGTGCCAGCAGTCTCCAGACAGGCTACGAGCAGTACTTC. The chain joins TRBV27 to TRBJ2-7, with D possibly being TRBD1 (6 bases). Germline V lookup: CDR1 MNHEY, CDR2 SMNVEV (reference sequence). The length of the CDR3 is 13 residues. Trimming removed 5 bases from V and 3 bases from J, with 11 bases in between.

This clone was counted only a few times. The chain combines TRBV4-2 with TRBJ2-3, with D perhaps TRBD1 (5 bases). V was cut by 0 bases and J by 4 bases, with 14 bases left in between. Germline V gives CDR1 LGHNA, CDR2 YNFKEQ. The CDR3 has 16 residues. Here the CDR3 DNA reads TGTGCCAGCAGCCAAGAAAAAGGGGCCGGTGCAGATACGCAGTATTTT. Translation gives CASSQEKGAGADTQYF.

This chain uses TRBV4-1 with TRBJ1-5, with D perhaps matching TRBD1 (6 bases). The CDR3 runs to 18 residues. CDR1 is MGHRA, CDR2 YSYEKL, per germline. Trimming pared 4 bases from V and 0 bases from J, leaving 19 bases between. The CDR3 protein is CASSLYWYRENSNQPQHF. The CDR3 nucleotides are TGCGCCAGCAGCCTTTACTGGTACAGGGAGAATAGCAATCAGCCCCAGCATTTT.

This clone was seen once. CDR3 sequence reads: CATSEGGLTTDTQYF. For the CDR3, the DNA is TGTGCCACCAGTGAGGGGGGGCTTACGACAGATACGCAGTATTTT. V and J are TRBV24-1 and TRBJ2-3, with a tentative D call TRBD2 (7 bases). V shed 4 bases and J shed 3 bases, with 13 bases lying between them. The CDR3 loop spans 15 amino acids. Germline V CDR1 and CDR2: KGHDR, SFDVKD.

The genes are TRBV10-3 and TRBJ1-2, with D possibly being TRBD1 (5 bases). Germline CDR1 reads ENHRY; CDR2 reads SYGVKD. CDR3 length equals 14 residues. Between the trimmed V and J ends, which lost 2 bases and 4 bases, there was a span of 11 bases. The chain's CDR3 is CAISEQQGSYGYTF. DNA of the CDR3: TGTGCCATCAGTGAGCAGCAGGGAAGCTATGGCTACACCTTC.

This chain links TRBV7-3 with TRBJ2-1; 8 bases agree with TRBD2. V shed 6 bases, J shed 12 bases, and the junction held 7 bases outside the gene matches. The CDR3 is made up of 12 amino acids. CDR1 SGHTA and CDR2 FQGTGA come from the germline V gene. The CDR3 reads CASSLGRGAQFF. The CDR3, as DNA: TGTGCCAGCAGTCTCGGGAGGGGCGCGCAGTTCTTC.

The rearrangement joins TRBV19 to TRBJ1-3; no definite D call. CDR3 length: 16 residues. The V and J ends lost 3 bases and 0 bases respectively, with 12 bases between them. Looked up from germline, CDR1 is LNHDA and CDR2 is SQIVND (reference sequence). This chain's CDR3 is CASSMNRFSSGNTIYF. DNA of the CDR3: TGTGCCAGTAGTATGAACAGATTTTCCTCTGGAAACACCATATATTTT.